Listed below are T cell receptor beta chains from one sample, sequenced in a study of OX40 agonist ivuxolimab in advanced cancers. The protocol was immunoSEQ multiplex PCR, while the TCRdb copy is restricted to in-frame clones and leaves out a portion. The profile shows tens of thousands of clones, 84% of them singletons. Here the sequenced sample was CD4+ or CD8+ T cells sorted from blood, taken in a trial of the OX40 agonist ivuxolimab. Receptor source: an adult with an advanced solid tumor such as melanoma, head and neck, liver or kidney cancer. Both conserved end residues are part of each CDR3. The D gene is left open where the match is weak. Size is stated for part of the rows, as once, few or many counts, or as a class when the clone is expanded.

j_call v_call d_call clone_size cdr3_aa cdr3_nt
TRBJ1-2 TRBV7-8 NA NA CASSLERGNYGYTF TGTGCCAGCAGCTTAGAAAGGGGGAACTATGGCTACACCTTC
TRBJ1-1 TRBV7-8 NA NA CASSYSGGNTEAFF TGTGCCAGCAGCTATAGTGGGGGAAACACTGAAGCTTTCTTT
TRBJ2-5 TRBV6-1 NA NA CASRGLAGEETQYF TGTGCCAGCAGGGGCCTGGCAGGGGAAGAGACCCAGTACTTC
TRBJ2-3 TRBV5-1 NA NA CASSPGTPDTQYF TGCGCCAGCAGCCCGGGGACTCCAGATACGCAGTATTTT
TRBJ1-6 TRBV30 NA NA CAWTWGAGSPLHF TGTGCCTGGACATGGGGGGCTGGTTCACCCCTCCACTTT
TRBJ2-5 TRBV5-8 NA NA CASSLADRPQETQYF TGTGCCAGCAGCTTGGCCGACAGGCCTCAAGAGACCCAGTACTTC
TRBJ2-2 TRBV21-1 NA NA CASSIRKDSRYTGELFF TGTGCCAGCAGCATAAGGAAGGACAGTCGTTACACCGGGGAGCTGTTTTTT
TRBJ2-1 TRBV5-1 TRBD2 NA CASSTASGSNYNEQFF TGCGCCAGCAGCACAGCTAGCGGGAGTAATTACAATGAGCAGTTCTTC
TRBJ1-5 TRBV2 NA NA CASSEVTVSNQPQHF TGTGCCAGCAGTGAGGTGACAGTGAGCAATCAGCCCCAGCATTTT
TRBJ2-3 TRBV9 NA NA CASSVGGDTPAQYF TGTGCCAGCAGCGTAGGAGGGGATACCCCCGCGCAGTATTTT
TRBJ2-5 TRBV15 TRBD1 NA CATSPGTGRQETQYF TGTGCCACCAGTCCCGGGACAGGGAGACAAGAGACCCAGTACTTC
TRBJ1-5 TRBV6-6 NA few CASSPGTDEDQPQHF TGTGCCAGCAGCCCTGGGACGGATGAGGATCAGCCCCAGCATTTT
TRBJ2-5 TRBV7-6 NA few CASSLALTVETQYF TGTGCCAGCAGCTTAGCGCTAACGGTGGAGACCCAGTACTTC
TRBJ1-1 TRBV2 NA NA CASSDRTSNTEAFF TGTGCCAGCAGTGACCGGACCTCGAACACTGAAGCTTTCTTT
TRBJ2-2 TRBV10-3 TRBD1 NA CATRGTGGSGELFF TGTGCCACCCGTGGGACAGGGGGTTCCGGGGAGCTGTTTTTT
TRBJ2-2 TRBV7-9 TRBD2 few CASSLGRTSGPSNTGELFF TGTGCCAGCAGCTTAGGGAGGACTAGCGGGCCTTCGAACACCGGGGAGCTGTTTTTT
TRBJ2-1 TRBV7-2 NA NA CASSLFGSYNEQFF TGTGCCAGCAGCTTATTCGGAAGTTACAATGAGCAGTTCTTC
TRBJ2-1 TRBV11-3 TRBD2 few CASSLEGLAGYNEQFF TGTGCCAGCAGCTTAGAGGGGCTAGCGGGCTACAATGAGCAGTTCTTC
TRBJ2-7 TRBV7-3 NA NA CASSLSPNRGRLSEQYF TGTGCCAGCAGCTTAAGCCCGAATAGGGGAAGGTTGAGCGAGCAGTATTTC
TRBJ2-3 TRBV5-5 TRBD2 NA CASSFLAGATDTQYF TGTGCCAGCAGCTTCCTAGCGGGAGCCACAGATACGCAGTATTTT
TRBJ1-6 TRBV27 TRBD1 NA CASSLSWAGGLSLHF TGTGCCAGCAGTTTATCGTGGGCAGGGGGTCTGTCACTCCACTTT
TRBJ2-7 TRBV6-5 NA NA CASSGPREGSDEQYF TGTGCCAGCAGTGGCCCCAGGGAAGGTTCCGACGAGCAGTACTTC
TRBJ2-7 TRBV9 NA NA CASSVGISLYEQYF TGTGCCAGCAGCGTAGGGATCAGTTTGTACGAGCAGTACTTC
TRBJ2-7 TRBV7-2 NA NA CASSLSGSSAYF TGTGCCAGCAGCTTATCGGGGAGTAGCGCGTACTTC
TRBJ2-2 TRBV30 TRBD2 few CACRPGLAGEDTGELFF TGTGCCTGTCGGCCGGGACTAGCGGGAGAAGACACCGGGGAGCTGTTTTTT
TRBJ2-1 TRBV27 NA NA CASSSGLSEQFF TGTGCCAGCAGTTCCGGACTTAGTGAGCAGTTCTTC
TRBJ2-3 TRBV6-6 NA NA CASTMGRGKTDTQYF TGTGCCAGCACCATGGGTAGGGGGAAGACAGATACGCAGTATTTT
TRBJ2-7 TRBV18 NA NA CASSPRTDTYEQYF TGTGCCAGCTCACCCCGAACAGATACCTACGAGCAGTACTTC
TRBJ1-3 TRBV6-1 NA NA CASSDYGTWTSGNTIYF TGTGCCAGCAGTGATTATGGGACATGGACGTCTGGAAACACCATATATTTT
TRBJ1-1 TRBV6-1 NA NA CASNPREAFF TGTGCCAGCAATCCAAGGGAGGCTTTCTTT
TRBJ2-7 TRBV6-1 NA NA CASRTGLYEQYF TGTGCCAGCAGGACAGGACTCTACGAGCAGTACTTC
TRBJ1-1 TRBV7-9 NA NA CASSLASYVTEAFF TGTGCCAGCAGCTTAGCGTCTTACGTCACTGAAGCTTTCTTT
TRBJ1-1 TRBV30 NA NA CAWSVMNTEAFF TGTGCCTGGAGTGTAATGAACACTGAAGCTTTCTTT
TRBJ1-4 TRBV7-9 NA medium-sized CASSLVGTNEKLFF TGTGCCAGCAGCTTAGTGGGGACTAATGAAAAACTGTTTTTT
TRBJ2-5 TRBV7-3 TRBD2 NA CASSLRSSGRLETQYF TGTGCCAGCAGCTTAAGGTCTAGCGGGAGGTTGGAGACCCAGTACTTC
TRBJ1-1 TRBV18 NA NA CASSGANTEAFF TGTGCCAGCTCAGGGGCGAACACTGAAGCTTTCTTT
TRBJ2-2 TRBV30 NA NA CAWRQGGELFF TGTGCCTGGAGGCAGGGCGGGGAGCTGTTTTTT
TRBJ2-3 TRBV30 TRBD2 once CAWSVSGAGDTQYF TGTGCCTGGAGTGTAAGCGGGGCGGGAGATACGCAGTATTTT
TRBJ2-6 TRBV5-1 TRBD2 NA CASSFSGGARGANVLTF TGCGCCAGCAGCTTTAGCGGGGGGGCGCGAGGGGCCAACGTCCTGACTTTC
TRBJ2-5 TRBV7-3 TRBD1 NA CASSLRARTRDRGHQETQYF TGTGCCAGCAGCTTACGCGCTCGGACCCGGGACAGGGGTCACCAAGAGACCCAGTACTTC
TRBJ2-5 TRBV11-2 NA NA CATGGPQETQYF TGTGCCACAGGGGGGCCCCAAGAGACCCAGTACTTC
TRBJ2-3 TRBV28 NA once CASSLDQGSDTQYF TGTGCCAGCAGTCTAGACCAGGGGTCAGATACGCAGTATTTT
TRBJ2-7 TRBV6-1 TRBD2 NA CASSVELAASYEQYF TGTGCCAGCAGTGTCGAACTAGCGGCCTCCTACGAGCAGTACTTC
TRBJ1-1 TRBV5-6 TRBD1 NA CASNRITGVTEAFF TGTGCCAGCAACCGCATAACAGGGGTAACTGAAGCTTTCTTT
TRBJ2-1 TRBV2 NA NA CASTGLRPRSYNEQFF TGTGCCAGCACGGGGTTGCGCCCCCGGTCCTACAATGAGCAGTTCTTC
TRBJ1-5 TRBV18 TRBD1 NA CASSPNQPRQGYQPQHF TGTGCCAGCTCACCAAACCAACCGAGACAGGGGTATCAGCCCCAGCATTTT
TRBJ2-1 TRBV4-2 NA NA CASSQDRASPYNEQFF TGTGCCAGCAGCCAAGATCGAGCCTCCCCCTACAATGAGCAGTTCTTC
TRBJ1-2 TRBV30 NA NA CAWLPSGVTNYGYTF TGTGCCTGGTTACCCAGTGGAGTGACTAACTATGGCTACACCTTC
TRBJ2-7 TRBV5-1 NA NA CASSFQDSRYEQYF TGCGCCAGCAGCTTCCAGGACTCACGCTACGAGCAGTACTTC
TRBJ2-3 TRBV19 NA NA CASKDRPISTDTQYF TGTGCCAGTAAAGACAGACCGATAAGCACAGATACGCAGTATTTT
TRBJ1-2 TRBV11-1 NA NA CASSLATASNYGYTF TGTGCCAGCAGCTTAGCGACAGCTTCTAACTATGGCTACACCTTC
TRBJ2-1 TRBV4-2 NA NA CASSQGTGGLSDEQFF TGTGCCAGCAGCCAAGGTACGGGGGGCCTGAGCGATGAGCAGTTCTTC
TRBJ1-1 TRBV29-1 NA once CSVGWGSSMNTEAFF TGCAGCGTTGGTTGGGGAAGCTCTATGAACACTGAAGCTTTCTTT
TRBJ1-1 TRBV18 NA NA CASSPRQNPDTEAFF TGTGCCAGCTCACCCAGACAGAACCCCGACACTGAAGCTTTCTTT
TRBJ1-3 TRBV7-8 NA NA CASSLARGGRHFGSGNTIYF TGTGCCAGCAGCTTAGCCCGGGGGGGAAGGCACTTTGGCTCTGGAAACACCATATATTTT
TRBJ2-5 TRBV4-1 TRBD1 NA CASSQTSGTGLETQYF TGCGCCAGCAGCCAAACGTCCGGGACAGGGTTAGAGACCCAGTACTTC
TRBJ2-2 TRBV6-6 NA NA CASSYRSNTGELFF TGTGCCAGCAGTTACCGATCGAACACCGGGGAGCTGTTTTTT
TRBJ1-2 TRBV6-4 NA NA CASSVDGFNGYTF TGTGCCAGCAGTGTGGATGGGTTCAATGGCTACACCTTC
TRBJ1-4 TRBV15 NA NA CATSREGQFYEKLFF TGTGCCACCAGCAGAGAAGGGCAGTTTTACGAAAAACTGTTTTTT